The entry that follows covers one T cell receptor (beta chain) sequence. Its antigen is currently unknown. These data are taken from a study of CD4 T cells in relation to SARS-CoV-2 and coronaviruses. General study results and limits: Monoreactive clones expanded significantly more to SARS-CoV-2 than crossreactive clones did. Pre-pandemic and post-infection samples never came from the same donor.

The CDR3 consists of 15 residues. Germline V lookup: CDR1 SGHTA, CDR2 FQGNSA. V was pared by 1 base and J by 4 bases, with 10 bases between. Clones were sequenced by immunoSEQ multiplex PCR, and TCRdb holds only the in-frame ones, with some missing. The sample consists of 30,000 to 45,000 clones, roughly 88% of them appearing once. The receptor was derived from an adult with COVID-19. The chain combines TRBV7-2 with TRBJ2-2, with a tentative D call TRBD1 (6 bases). Sequencing input: memory CD4+ T cells from PBMCs. In DNA, the CDR3 is TGTGCCAGCAGCTTAGGGCAGGGGTCCACCGGGGAGCTGTTTTTT. Protein: CASSLGQGSTGELFF. The full variable domain, its missing parts supplied by reference TRBV7-2 and TRBJ2-2, is GAGVSQSPSNKVTEKGKDVELRCDPISGHTALYWYRQSLGQGLEFLIYFQGNSAPDKSGLPSDRFSAERTGGSVSTLTIQRTQQEDSAVYLCASSLGQGSTGELFFGEGSRLTVL.